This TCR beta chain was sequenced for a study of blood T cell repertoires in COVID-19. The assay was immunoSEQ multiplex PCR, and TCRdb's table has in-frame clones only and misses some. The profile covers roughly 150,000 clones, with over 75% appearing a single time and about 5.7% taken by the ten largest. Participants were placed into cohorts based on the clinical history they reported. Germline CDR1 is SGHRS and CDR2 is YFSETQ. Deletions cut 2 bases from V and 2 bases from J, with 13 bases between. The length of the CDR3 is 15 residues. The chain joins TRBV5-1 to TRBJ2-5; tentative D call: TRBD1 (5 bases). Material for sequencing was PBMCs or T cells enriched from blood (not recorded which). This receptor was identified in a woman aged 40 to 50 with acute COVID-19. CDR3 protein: CASSFDTGPQETQYF. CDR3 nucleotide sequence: TGCGCCAGCAGCTTTGACACAGGACCACAAGAGACCCAGTACTTC.